This T cell receptor beta chain is drawn from a study of cytomegalovirus exposure and HLA in healthy donors. Comment on this clone: The antigen remains undetermined.

Study outcomes and limitations: A few CMV-associated chains proved CMV antigen-specific in vitro.

The primer mix had 60 Vbeta and 13 Jbeta primers. Some clones are missing from TCRdb's copy, which holds only in-frame ones; the method was immunoSEQ multiplex PCR. This table holds about 190,000 clones, roughly 80% found once. This clonotype was sampled from a woman aged 25 to 39 in good health and CMV-seropositive. The specimen was PBMCs.

The CDR3 DNA reads as TGTGCCAGCAGCCTAGGGGCTGGGGGCGGCTACGAGCAGTACTTC. This gives the protein CASSLGAGGGYEQYF. The chain combines TRBV7-9 with TRBJ2-7; a weak D match, TRBD1 (6 bases). V was clipped by 5 bases and J by 3 bases, with 17 bases between them. This CDR3 has 15 amino acids. Germline V gives CDR1 SEHNR, CDR2 FQNEAQ (reference sequence).